Below are 9 T cell receptor beta chains sequenced from a single sample in a study of CD8+ T cells in alopecia areata. Isolated RNA was reverse transcribed into cDNA used as the sequencing template. TCRdb's table, derived via immunoSEQ multiplex PCR, lists solely in-frame clones and lacks some. The sample carries approximately 200,000 clones, approximately 56% recorded once. Treatment specified: oral pan-JAK inhibitor, 5-10 mg twice daily. The starting material was CD4+ T cells sorted from blood, obtained at week 4, from a patient treated with tofacitinib. These receptors were obtained from a human donor with alopecia areata.

This chain uses TRBV4-1 with TRBJ1-6; D gene ambiguous. CDR1 and CDR2 from the germline V gene are MGHRA and YSYEKL. The CDR3 consists of 14 residues. V was shortened by 5 bases and J by 10 bases, with 15 bases between the two germline ends. CDR3 sequence reads: CASSSGLGGSPLHF. The CDR3 DNA follows: TGCGCCAGCAGCTCCGGCCTTGGAGGATCACCCCTCCACTTT.

In this sample, this clone turned up a few times. V gene TRBV29-1 combines with J gene TRBJ1-1; D ambiguous. The V end lost 0 bases, the J end lost 11 bases, and 13 bases lay between the germline ends. The CDR3 contains 12 residues. Germline lookup yields CDR1 SQVTM and CDR2 ANQGSEA. CDR3 loop: CSVEDTTARAFF. The CDR3 DNA sequence: TGCAGCGTTGAAGATACGACGGCGAGGGCTTTCTTT.

As for this clone: The junction departs from the called germline gene at one end, perhaps through a read error. J is TRBJ1-1 and V is TRBV5-4, with D perhaps matching TRBD1 (5 bases). This CDR3 region has 14 residues. The germline V gene has CDR1 SGHNT and CDR2 YYREEE (reference sequence). CDR3 amino acids: CASRLGRMNTEAFF. Here the CDR3 DNA reads TGTGCCAGCAGATTGGGACGGATGAACACTGAAGCTTTCTTT. Based on the CDR3 plus reference TRBV5-4 and TRBJ1-1, the full variable domain is ETGVTQSPTHLIKTRGQQVTLRCSSQSGHNTVSWYQQALGQGPQFIFQYYREEENGRGNFPPRFSGLQFPNYSSELNVNALELDDSALYLCASRLGRMNTEAFFGQGTRLTVV.

The chain uses TRBV10-3 and TRBJ1-1; 9 bases map to TRBD1. V was pared by 6 bases and J by 1 base, with 0 bases of the junction left unmatched. The CDR3 totals 13 residues. Germline V gene lookup returns CDR1 ENHRY and CDR2 SYGVKD. As DNA, the CDR3 is TGTGCCATCAGGGGACAGGGGAACACTGAAGCTTTCTTT. This codes for CAIRGQGNTEAFF.

This rearrangement joins TRBV5-1 to TRBJ2-7; 8 nucleotides match TRBD1. The V segment lost 0 bases and the J segment 3 bases; nucleotides outside the gene matches: 5. Germline V gene lookup returns CDR1 SGHRS and CDR2 YFSETQ. The CDR3 totals 15 residues. The CDR3: CASSLASGQGYEQYF. As DNA, the CDR3 is TGCGCCAGCAGCTTGGCCTCTGGACAGGGCTACGAGCAGTACTTC.

The sample holds one count of this clone. The V and J genes are TRBV4-2 and TRBJ1-4, with D possibly matching TRBD1 (6 bases). CDR3 length equals 16 residues. The germline V gene has CDR1 LGHNA and CDR2 YNFKEQ. Trimming cost V 4 bases and J 0 bases, with 12 bases left between them. CDR3 protein: CASSPRDTTTNEKLFF. The CDR3 DNA reads as TGTGCCAGCAGCCCCCGGGACACCACAACTAATGAAAAACTGTTTTTT.

This clone was seen only a few times. The chain has TRBV7-9 and TRBJ2-2; 7 bases fit TRBD1. The CDR3 consists of 15 residues. CDR1 SEHNR and CDR2 FQNEAQ come from the germline V gene (reference sequence). With 4 bases clipped from V and 2 bases from J, the junction kept 4 bases outside the gene matches. The CDR3 nucleotides read TGTGCCAGCAGCTCGACAGGGTCCAACACCGGGGAGCTGTTTTTT. Translating it yields CASSSTGSNTGELFF.

The CDR3 sequence is CSVELGQGYGYTF. CDR3 bases: TGCAGCGTTGAACTAGGACAGGGGTACGGCTACACCTTC. The V and J genes are TRBV29-1 and TRBJ1-2; TRBD1 agrees at 9 bases. This CDR3 has 13 amino acids. Germline assignment: CDR1 SQVTM and CDR2 ANQGSEA. With V trimmed by 2 bases and J by 8 bases, 6 bases remained unmatched.

The V call is TRBV7-9, the J call TRBJ1-1; D gene uncertain. This CDR3 has 13 residues. V was cut by 5 bases and J by 1 base, with 8 bases left in between. Germline V CDR1 and CDR2: SEHNR, FQNEAQ (reference sequence). CDR3 bases: TGTGCCAGCAGCACACGGGCGAACACTGAAGCTTTCTTT. As protein: CASSTRANTEAFF.